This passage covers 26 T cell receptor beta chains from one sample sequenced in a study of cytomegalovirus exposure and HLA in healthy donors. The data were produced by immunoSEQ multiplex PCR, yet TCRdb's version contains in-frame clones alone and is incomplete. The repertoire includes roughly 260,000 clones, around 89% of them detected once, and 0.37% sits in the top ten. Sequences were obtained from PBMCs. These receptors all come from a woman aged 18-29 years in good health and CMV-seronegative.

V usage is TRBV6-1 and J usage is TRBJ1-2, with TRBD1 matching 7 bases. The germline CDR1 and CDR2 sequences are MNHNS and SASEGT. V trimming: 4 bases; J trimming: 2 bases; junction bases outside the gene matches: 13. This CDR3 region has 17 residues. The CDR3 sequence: CASSVKAGGTINYGYTF. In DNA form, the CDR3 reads TGTGCCAGCAGTGTTAAGGCAGGGGGAACTATAAACTATGGCTACACCTTC.

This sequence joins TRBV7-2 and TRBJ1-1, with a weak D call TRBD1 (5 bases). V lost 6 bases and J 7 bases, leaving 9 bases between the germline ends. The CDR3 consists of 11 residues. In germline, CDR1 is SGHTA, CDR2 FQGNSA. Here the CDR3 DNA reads TGTGCCAGCAGTAGACAGTTTGAAGCTTTCTTT. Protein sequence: CASSRQFEAFF.

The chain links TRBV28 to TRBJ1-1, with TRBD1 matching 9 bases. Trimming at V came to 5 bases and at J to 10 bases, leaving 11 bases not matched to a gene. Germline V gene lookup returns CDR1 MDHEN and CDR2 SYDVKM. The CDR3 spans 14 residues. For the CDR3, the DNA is TGTGCCAGCAGTATCCTCCCGGGACAGGGAGGAGCTTTCTTT. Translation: CASSILPGQGGAFF.

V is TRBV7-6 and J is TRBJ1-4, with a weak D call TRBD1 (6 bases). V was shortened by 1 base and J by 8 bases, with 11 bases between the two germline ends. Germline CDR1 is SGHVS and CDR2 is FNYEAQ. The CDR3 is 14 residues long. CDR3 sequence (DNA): TGTGCCAGCAGCTTAGAGTTCAGGGGCGAAAAACTGTTTTTT. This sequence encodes CASSLEFRGEKLFF.

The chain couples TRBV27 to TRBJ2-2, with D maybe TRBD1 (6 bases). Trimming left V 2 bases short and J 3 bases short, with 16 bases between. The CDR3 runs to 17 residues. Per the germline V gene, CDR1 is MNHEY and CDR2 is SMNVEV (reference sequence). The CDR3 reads CASSLSGQHSYTGELFF. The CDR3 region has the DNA TGTGCCAGCAGTTTAAGTGGACAGCATAGTTACACCGGGGAGCTGTTTTTT.

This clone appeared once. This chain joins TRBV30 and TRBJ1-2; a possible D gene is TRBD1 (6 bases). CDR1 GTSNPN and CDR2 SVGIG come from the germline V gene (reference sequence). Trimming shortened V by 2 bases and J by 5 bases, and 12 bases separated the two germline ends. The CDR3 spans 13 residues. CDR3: CAWSTGLGYGYTF. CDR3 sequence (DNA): TGTGCCTGGAGTACAGGGTTAGGATATGGCTACACCTTC.

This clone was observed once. CDR3 sequence (DNA): TGTGCCAGCAGTTACTCAGGGGAGGACTATGGCTACACCTTC. Translating gives CASSYSGEDYGYTF. This chain joins TRBV6-6 and TRBJ1-2, with D perhaps matching TRBD1 (5 bases). The CDR3 length is 14 residues. The V end lost 0 bases, the J end lost 3 bases, and 8 bases lay between the germline ends. In germline, CDR1 is MNHNY, CDR2 SVGAGI (reference sequence).

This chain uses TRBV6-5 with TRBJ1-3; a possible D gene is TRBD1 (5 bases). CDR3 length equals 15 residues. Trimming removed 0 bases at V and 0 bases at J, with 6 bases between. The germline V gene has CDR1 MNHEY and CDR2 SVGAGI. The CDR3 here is CASSYSGGSGNTIYF. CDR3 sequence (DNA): TGTGCCAGCAGTTACTCGGGGGGCTCTGGAAACACCATATATTTT.

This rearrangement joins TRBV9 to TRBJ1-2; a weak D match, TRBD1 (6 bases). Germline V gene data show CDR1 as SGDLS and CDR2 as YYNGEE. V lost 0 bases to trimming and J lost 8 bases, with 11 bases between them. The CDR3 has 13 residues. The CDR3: CASSVGSGDGYTF. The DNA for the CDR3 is TGTGCCAGCAGCGTAGGGTCAGGGGACGGCTACACCTTC.

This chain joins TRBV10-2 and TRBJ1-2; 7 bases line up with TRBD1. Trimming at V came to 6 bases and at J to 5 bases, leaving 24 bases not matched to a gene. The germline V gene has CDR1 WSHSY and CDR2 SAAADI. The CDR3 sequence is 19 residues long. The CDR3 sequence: CASSARPTGDRLLGYGYTF. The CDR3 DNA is TGCGCCAGCAGCGCCCGACCTACAGGGGACAGACTTTTAGGGTATGGCTACACCTTC.

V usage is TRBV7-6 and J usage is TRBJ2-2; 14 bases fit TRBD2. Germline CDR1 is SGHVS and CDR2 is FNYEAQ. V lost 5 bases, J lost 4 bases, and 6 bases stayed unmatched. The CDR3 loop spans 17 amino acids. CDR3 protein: CASSLGLAGDVTGELFF. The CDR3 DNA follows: TGTGCCAGCAGCCTGGGACTAGCGGGGGACGTCACCGGGGAGCTGTTTTTT.

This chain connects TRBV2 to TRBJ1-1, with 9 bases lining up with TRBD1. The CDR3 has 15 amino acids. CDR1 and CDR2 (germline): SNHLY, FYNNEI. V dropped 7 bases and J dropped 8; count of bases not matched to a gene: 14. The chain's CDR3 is CASKGDRAAMDEAFF. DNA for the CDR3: TGTGCCAGCAAAGGGGACAGGGCGGCGATGGACGAAGCTTTCTTT. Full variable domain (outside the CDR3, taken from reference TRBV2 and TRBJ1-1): EPEVTQTPSHQVTQMGQEVILRCVPISNHLYFYWYRQILGQKVEFLVSFYNNEISEKSEIFDDQFSVERPDGSNFTLKIRSTKLEDSAMYFCASKGDRAAMDEAFFGQGTRLTVV.

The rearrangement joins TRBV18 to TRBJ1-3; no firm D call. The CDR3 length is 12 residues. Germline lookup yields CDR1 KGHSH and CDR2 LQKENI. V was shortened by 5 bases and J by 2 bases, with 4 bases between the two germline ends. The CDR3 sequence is CASSNTGNTIYF. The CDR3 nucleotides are TGTGCCAGCTCAAACACTGGAAACACCATATATTTT.

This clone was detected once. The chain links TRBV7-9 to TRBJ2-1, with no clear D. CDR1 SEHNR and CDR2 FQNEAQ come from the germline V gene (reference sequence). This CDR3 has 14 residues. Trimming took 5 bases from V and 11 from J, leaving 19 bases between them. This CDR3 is CASSLRSSAEQQFF. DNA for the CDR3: TGTGCCAGCAGCCTAAGATCTTCGGCGGAACAGCAGTTCTTC.

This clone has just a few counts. The chain's CDR3 is CASMTGEQPQHF. In DNA, the CDR3 is TGTGCCAGTATGACAGGGGAGCAGCCCCAGCATTTT. The chain is built from TRBV6-1 and TRBJ1-5; 8 positions match TRBD1. There are 12 residues in the CDR3. In germline, CDR1 is MNHNS, CDR2 SASEGT. V gave up 9 bases and J gave up 7 bases; unmatched junction bases: 5.

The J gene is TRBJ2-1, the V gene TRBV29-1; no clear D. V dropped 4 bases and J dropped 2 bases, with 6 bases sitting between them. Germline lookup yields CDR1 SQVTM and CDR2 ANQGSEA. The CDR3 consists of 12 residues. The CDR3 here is CSVGHTYNEQFF. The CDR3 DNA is TGCAGCGTTGGCCACACCTACAATGAGCAGTTCTTC.

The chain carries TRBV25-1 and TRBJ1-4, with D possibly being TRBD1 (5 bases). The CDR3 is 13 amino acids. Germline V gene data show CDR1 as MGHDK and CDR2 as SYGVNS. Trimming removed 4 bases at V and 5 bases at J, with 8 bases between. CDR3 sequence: CASSGGLNEKLFF. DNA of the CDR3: TGTGCCAGCAGTGGGGGCCTAAATGAAAAACTGTTTTTT.

The CDR3 nucleotides read TGCGCCAGCAGCTTGGGGACAGGAGGGGTCACAGATACGCAGTATTTT. It encodes CASSLGTGGVTDTQYF. The chain employs TRBV5-1 and TRBJ2-3; TRBD1 is a possible D gene (7 bases). Germline V gene data show CDR1 as SGHRS and CDR2 as YFSETQ. Trimming removed 0 bases at V and 2 bases at J, with 13 bases between. The length of the CDR3 is 16 residues.

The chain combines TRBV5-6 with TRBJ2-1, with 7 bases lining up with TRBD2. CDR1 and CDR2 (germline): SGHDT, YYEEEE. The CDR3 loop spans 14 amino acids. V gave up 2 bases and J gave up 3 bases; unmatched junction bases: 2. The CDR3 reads CASSFGGIYNEQFF. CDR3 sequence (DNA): TGTGCCAGCAGCTTCGGGGGGATCTACAATGAGCAGTTCTTC.

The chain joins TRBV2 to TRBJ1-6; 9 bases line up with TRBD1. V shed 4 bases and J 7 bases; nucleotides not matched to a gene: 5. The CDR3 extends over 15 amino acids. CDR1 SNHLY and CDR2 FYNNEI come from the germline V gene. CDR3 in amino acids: CASSASGQGNSPLHF. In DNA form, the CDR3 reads TGTGCCAGCAGTGCCTCCGGACAGGGGAATTCACCCCTCCACTTT.

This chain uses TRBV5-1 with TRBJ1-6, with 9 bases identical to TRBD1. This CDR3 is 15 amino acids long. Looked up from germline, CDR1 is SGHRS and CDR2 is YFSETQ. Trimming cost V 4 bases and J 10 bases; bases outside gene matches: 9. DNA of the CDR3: TGCGCCAGCAGCGGCGGACAGGGGATGGGGTCACCCCTCCACTTT. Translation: CASSGGQGMGSPLHF.

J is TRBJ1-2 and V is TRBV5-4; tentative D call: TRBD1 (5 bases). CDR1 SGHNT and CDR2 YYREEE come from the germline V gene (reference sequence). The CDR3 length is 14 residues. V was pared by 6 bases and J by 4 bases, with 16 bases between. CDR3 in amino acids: CASTSQGAPYGYTF. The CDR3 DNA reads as TGTGCCAGCACCTCCCAGGGTGCCCCCTATGGCTACACCTTC.

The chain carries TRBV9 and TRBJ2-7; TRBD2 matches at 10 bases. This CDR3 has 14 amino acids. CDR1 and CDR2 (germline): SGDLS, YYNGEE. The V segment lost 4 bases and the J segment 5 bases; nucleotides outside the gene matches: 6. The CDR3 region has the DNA TGTGCCAGCAGCCCCCAGCGGGGGGGCAACGAGCAGTACTTC. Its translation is CASSPQRGGNEQYF.

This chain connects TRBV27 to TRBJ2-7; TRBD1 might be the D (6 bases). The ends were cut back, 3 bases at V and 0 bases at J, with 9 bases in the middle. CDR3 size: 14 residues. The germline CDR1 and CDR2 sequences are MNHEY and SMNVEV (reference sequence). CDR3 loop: CASSFQGFSYEQYF. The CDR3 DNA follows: TGTGCCAGCAGTTTTCAGGGGTTCTCCTACGAGCAGTACTTC.

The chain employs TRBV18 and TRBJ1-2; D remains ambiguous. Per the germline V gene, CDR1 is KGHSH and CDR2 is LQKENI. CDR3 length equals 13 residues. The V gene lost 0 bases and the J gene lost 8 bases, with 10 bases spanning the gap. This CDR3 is CASSPPSREGYTF. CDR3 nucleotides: TGTGCCAGCTCACCACCTTCACGAGAGGGCTACACCTTC.

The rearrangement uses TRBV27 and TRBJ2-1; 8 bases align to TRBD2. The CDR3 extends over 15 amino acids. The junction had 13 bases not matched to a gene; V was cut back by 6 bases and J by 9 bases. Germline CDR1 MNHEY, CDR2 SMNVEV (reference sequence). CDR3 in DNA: TGTGCCAGCAGAGGGGAGCGGGGGCGCGGGGGTGAGCAGTTCTTC. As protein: CASRGERGRGGEQFF.